These 10 T cell receptor beta chains originate from one sample sequenced in a study of blood T cells in healthy people across ages. Primers used in a second PCR of roughly 7 to 11 cycles were a sample-barcoded 5' primer and a J-beta primer mix. Each CDR3 protein gets one entry after TCRdb re-called the 5' RACE reads with MiXCR. This sample carries about a million distinct CDR3 sequences, roughly 51% of them seen once, and the ten largest clones take 20% to 25%. Input material: blood. These receptors came from a woman in her fifties or sixties in good health.

The table lists this clonotype with a count of one. The rearrangement joins TRBV5-1 to TRBJ1-3; a weak D match, TRBD1 (6 bases). The germline V gene has CDR1 SGHRS and CDR2 YFSETQ. The V end was cut by 4 bases, the J end by 0 bases, with 14 bases between. The CDR3 loop spans 16 amino acids. DNA for the CDR3: TGCGCCAGCAGCACCTCAGGGGCTAACTCTGGAAACACCATATATTTT. This translates into CASSTSGANSGNTIYF.

The genes are TRBV6-1 and TRBJ1-2; TRBD1 agrees at 9 bases. The CDR3 sequence is 15 residues long. Unmatched junction bases numbered 9, after V lost 6 bases and J lost 4 bases. Germline V lookup: CDR1 MNHNS, CDR2 SASEGT. CDR3 in amino acids: CASRPGQGGSYGYTF. In DNA, the CDR3 is TGTGCCAGCAGGCCGGGACAGGGTGGAAGCTATGGCTACACCTTC.

This clonotype showed up just once. The chain is built from TRBV28 and TRBJ2-7; 7 bases map to TRBD1. V shed 4 bases, J shed 0 bases, and the junction held 9 bases outside the gene matches. The CDR3 length is 16 residues. CDR1 is MDHEN and CDR2 is SYDVKM in the germline V gene. The CDR3 loop is CASSSVEQGVSYEQYF. CDR3 in DNA: TGTGCCAGCAGTTCCGTCGAGCAGGGGGTCTCCTACGAGCAGTACTTC.

In the case of this clonotype: The junction differs from germline at one of its ends, possibly a read error. CDR3 loop: CTSSPLPDRDTQYF. The CDR3 nucleotides read TGTACCAGCTCCCCTCTTCCCGACCGAGATACGCAGTATTTT. V usage is TRBV18 and J usage is TRBJ2-3; D unclear. This CDR3 region has 14 residues. Per the germline V gene, CDR1 is KGHSH and CDR2 is LQKENI. The full variable domain, with the rest looked up from reference TRBV18 and TRBJ2-3, is NAGVMQNPRHLVRRRGQEARLRCSPMKGHSHVYWYRQLPEEGLKFMVYLQKENIIDESGMPKERFSAEFPKEGPSILRIQQVVRGDSAAYFCTSSPLPDRDTQYFGPGTRLTVL.

The chain links TRBV4-3 to TRBJ1-2, with TRBD1 matching 9 bases. The V segment lost 4 bases and the J segment 10 bases; nucleotides outside the gene matches: 13. The CDR3 is 15 residues long. Germline V lookup: CDR1 LGHNA, CDR2 YSLEER. The CDR3 here is CASSPHPGQGNDYTF. In DNA form, the CDR3 reads TGCGCCAGCAGCCCCCACCCCGGACAGGGGAATGACTACACCTTC.

A single count supports this clonotype. The chain links TRBV28 to TRBJ2-3, with TRBD2 matching 10 bases. Germline V gene lookup returns CDR1 MDHEN and CDR2 SYDVKM. Trimming took 6 bases from V and 0 from J; bases not matched to a gene: 6. The CDR3 extends over 16 amino acids. The chain's CDR3 is CASRIPSGSSTDTQYF. For the CDR3, the DNA is TGTGCCAGCAGAATACCTAGCGGGAGTAGCACAGATACGCAGTATTTT.

As to this clonotype: This may be a read error: a much more frequent sequence differs by one nucleotide. V usage is TRBV29-1 and J usage is TRBJ2-1, with no clear D. The germline CDR1 and CDR2 sequences are SQVTM and ANQGSEA. The CDR3 runs to 14 residues. The CDR3 bases are TGCAGCGTCCTCCCGTTGGCCTTCTACAATGTGCAGTTCTTC. It yields the protein CSVLPLAFYNVQFF.

Remarks on this clonotype: A read error may account for a junction end that differs from germline. V gene TRBV4-1 combines with J gene TRBJ2-7; a possible D gene is TRBD1 (5 bases). The germline V gene encodes CDR1 MGHRA and CDR2 YSYEKL. The CDR3 runs to 15 residues. The CDR3 loop is CASGQVTGSAYEQYF. The CDR3 region has the DNA TGCGCCAGCGGCCAAGTCACAGGTTCTGCCTACGAGCAGTACTTC.

The chain carries TRBV6-6 and TRBJ1-2; no firm D call. Trimming pared 2 bases from V and 0 bases from J, leaving 13 bases between. Germline V CDR1 and CDR2: MNHNY, SVGAGI (reference sequence). The CDR3 contains 16 residues. The chain's CDR3 is CASSYGVVVTNYGYTF. The CDR3, as DNA: TGTGCCAGCAGTTACGGGGTGGTAGTCACTAACTATGGCTACACCTTC.

The chain has TRBV3-1 and TRBJ2-1, with D perhaps matching TRBD1 or TRBD2 (5 bases each). This CDR3 has 16 amino acids. Germline CDR1 LGHDT, CDR2 YNNKEL (reference sequence). Trimming took off 4 bases at V and 7 bases at J, with 20 bases between the two ends. CDR3 nucleotide sequence: TGTGCCAGCAGCCCCAACCGGGACCGAGTAAGGAATGAGCAGTTCTTC. The encoded protein is CASSPNRDRVRNEQFF.